The entry below describes one T cell receptor (beta chain). Its cognate antigen is unknown. The sample belongs to a study of T cells in narcolepsy. Study as a whole: Donors had narcolepsy type 1 or type 2, or were healthy controls. General study findings and limits: Autoreactive clone sequences were missing from some blood memory CD4+ repertoires. Same-patient CSF and blood CD4+ T cell clonotypes included HCRT-specific and TRIB2-specific autoreactive ones.

Clones were sequenced by immunoSEQ multiplex PCR, and TCRdb holds only the in-frame ones, with some missing. The sample holds some 30,000 clones, around 83% seen once. Deletions cut 5 bases from V and 4 bases from J, with 6 bases between. This CDR3 comprises 11 residues. CDR1 and CDR2 from the germline V gene are LGHNT and FRNRAP. The clonotype originates from a human donor with narcolepsy. Specimen: CD45RA- memory CD4+ T cells from PBMCs. The chain has TRBV12-5 and TRBJ2-7; D unclear. CDR3 in DNA: TGTGCTAGTGGTCCGCAATACGAGCAGTACTTC. It yields the protein CASGPQYEQYF.